The clone carrying this T cell receptor (beta chain) was counted ten times or more. One end of the junction is discordant with germline, which a read error may explain. TCR amplification involved about 19 PCR cycles with a constant-region primer and V-primer adapter. TCRdb re-analysed the reads in MiXCR, keeping a single row per CDR3 protein. The sample contains some 45,000 distinct CDR3 sequences, approximately 12% of which appear only once. This record comes from a study of low-dose radiotherapy and immunotherapy resistance in tumors. Overall study: Intravenous nivolumab 240 mg every two weeks plus ipilimumab 1 mg/kg every six weeks was given to patients.

The CDR3 extends over 13 amino acids. Germline V gives CDR1 SGHVS, CDR2 FNYEAQ. The time point was: before trial treatment. The chain has TRBV7-6 and TRBJ2-2; no reliable D call. The sequence came from a female donor with ovarian cancer. The material was PBMCs, obtained before treatment. DNA of the CDR3: TGTGCTAGCAGCCTCGGTTCCGCCGGGGAGCTGTTTTTT. This gives the protein CASSLGSAGELFF.